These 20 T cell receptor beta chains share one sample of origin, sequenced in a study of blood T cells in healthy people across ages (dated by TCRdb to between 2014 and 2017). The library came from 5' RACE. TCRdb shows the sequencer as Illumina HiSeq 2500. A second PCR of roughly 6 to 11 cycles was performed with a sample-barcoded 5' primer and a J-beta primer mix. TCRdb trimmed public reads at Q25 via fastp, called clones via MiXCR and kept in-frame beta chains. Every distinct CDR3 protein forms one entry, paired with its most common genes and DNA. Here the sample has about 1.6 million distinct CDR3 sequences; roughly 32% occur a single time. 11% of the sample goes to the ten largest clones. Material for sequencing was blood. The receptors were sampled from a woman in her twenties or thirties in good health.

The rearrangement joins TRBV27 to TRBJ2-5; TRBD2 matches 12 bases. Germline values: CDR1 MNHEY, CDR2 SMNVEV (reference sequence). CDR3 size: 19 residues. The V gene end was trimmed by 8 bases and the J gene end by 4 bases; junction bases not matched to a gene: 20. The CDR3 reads CASGGPLLRLAGGPETQYF. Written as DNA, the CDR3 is TGTGCCAGCGGTGGCCCTTTGCTTCGGCTAGCGGGGGGGCCAGAGACCCAGTACTTC.

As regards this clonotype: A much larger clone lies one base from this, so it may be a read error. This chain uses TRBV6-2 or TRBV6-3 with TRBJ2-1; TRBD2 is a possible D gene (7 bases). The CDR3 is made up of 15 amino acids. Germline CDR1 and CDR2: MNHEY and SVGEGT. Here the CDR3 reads CASSLGARETNDQFF. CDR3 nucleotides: TGTGCCAGCAGCCTGGGGGCGCGGGAGACGAATGACCAGTTCTTC.

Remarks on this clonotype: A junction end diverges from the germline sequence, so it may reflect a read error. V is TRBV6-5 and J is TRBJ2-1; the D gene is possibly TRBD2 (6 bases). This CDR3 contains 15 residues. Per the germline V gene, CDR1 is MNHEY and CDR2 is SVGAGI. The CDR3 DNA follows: TGTGCCAGCAGTAACTCCCGACTAGAGGGGTATGAGCAGTTCTTC. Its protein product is CASSNSRLEGYEQFF.

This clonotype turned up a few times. The CDR3 DNA reads as TGCGCCAGCAGCTTGGACCGGAGGGAGTATTTT. Its protein is CASSLDRREYF. V gene TRBV5-1 combines with J gene TRBJ2-3, with a weak D call TRBD2 (6 bases). V lost 0 bases to trimming and J lost 13 bases, with 9 bases between them. The CDR3 length is 11 residues. Germline V gives CDR1 SGHRS, CDR2 YFSETQ.

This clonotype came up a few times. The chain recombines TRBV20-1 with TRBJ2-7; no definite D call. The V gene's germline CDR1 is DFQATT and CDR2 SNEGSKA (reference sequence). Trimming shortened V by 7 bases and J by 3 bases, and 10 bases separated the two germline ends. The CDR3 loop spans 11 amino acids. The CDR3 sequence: CSGPARYEQYF. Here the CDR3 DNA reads TGCAGTGGCCCAGCCCGCTACGAGCAGTACTTC.

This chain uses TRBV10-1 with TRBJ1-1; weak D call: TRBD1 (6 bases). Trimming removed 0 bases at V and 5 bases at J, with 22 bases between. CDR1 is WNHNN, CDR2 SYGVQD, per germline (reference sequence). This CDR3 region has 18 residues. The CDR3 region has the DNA TGCGCCAGCAGTGAGTCGTATCCGACAGGCCAAAAGAAAACTGAAGCTTTCTTT. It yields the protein CASSESYPTGQKKTEAFF.

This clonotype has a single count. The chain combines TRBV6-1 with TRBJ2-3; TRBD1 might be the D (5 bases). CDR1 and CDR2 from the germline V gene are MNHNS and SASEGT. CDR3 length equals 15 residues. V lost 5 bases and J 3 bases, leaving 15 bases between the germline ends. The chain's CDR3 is CASSSHVAGTDTQYF. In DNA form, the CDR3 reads TGTGCCAGCAGTTCCCACGTTGCAGGGACAGATACGCAGTATTTT.

CDR3 loop: CASRGLGEAFF. CDR3 nucleotides: TGCGCCAGTCGCGGCCTTGGTGAAGCTTTCTTT. The genes are TRBV5-1 and TRBJ1-1; D unclear. V was cut by 8 bases and J by 7 bases, with 12 bases left in between. Germline-derived CDR1 and CDR2 are SGHRS and YFSETQ. The CDR3 contains 11 residues.

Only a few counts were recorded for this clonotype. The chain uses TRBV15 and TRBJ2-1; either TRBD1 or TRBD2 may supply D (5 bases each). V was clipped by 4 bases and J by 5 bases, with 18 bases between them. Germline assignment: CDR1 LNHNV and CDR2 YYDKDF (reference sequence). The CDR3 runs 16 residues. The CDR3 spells CATSIDPGPINNEQFF. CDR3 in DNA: TGTGCCACCAGCATTGATCCGGGACCCATCAACAATGAGCAGTTCTTC.

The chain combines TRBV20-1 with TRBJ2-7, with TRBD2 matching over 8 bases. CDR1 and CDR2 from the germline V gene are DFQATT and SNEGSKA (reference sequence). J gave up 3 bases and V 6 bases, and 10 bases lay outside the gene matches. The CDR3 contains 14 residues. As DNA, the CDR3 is TGCAGTGCGGATAACGCGGGGGGTCACTACGAGCAGTACTTC. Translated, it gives CSADNAGGHYEQYF.

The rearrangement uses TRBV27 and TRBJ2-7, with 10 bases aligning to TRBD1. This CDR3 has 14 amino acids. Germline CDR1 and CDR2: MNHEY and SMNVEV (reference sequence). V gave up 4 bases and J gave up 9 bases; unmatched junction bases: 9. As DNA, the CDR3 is TGTGCCAGCAGTTCCCGGGACAGGGGTCACGGGCAGTACTTC. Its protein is CASSSRDRGHGQYF.

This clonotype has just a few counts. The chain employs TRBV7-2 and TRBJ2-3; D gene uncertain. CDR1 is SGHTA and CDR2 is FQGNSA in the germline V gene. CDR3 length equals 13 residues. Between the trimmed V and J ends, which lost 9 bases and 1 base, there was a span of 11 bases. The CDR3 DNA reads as TGTGCCAGTCGGATGACCGGCACAGATACGCAGTATTTT. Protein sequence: CASRMTGTDTQYF.

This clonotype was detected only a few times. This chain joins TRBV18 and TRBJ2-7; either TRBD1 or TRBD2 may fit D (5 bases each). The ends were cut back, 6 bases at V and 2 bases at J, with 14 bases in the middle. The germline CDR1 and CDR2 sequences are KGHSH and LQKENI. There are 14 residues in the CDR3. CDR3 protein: CASSPRDVTYEQYF. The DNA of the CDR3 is TGTGCCAGCTCTCCCCGGGACGTAACCTACGAGCAGTACTTC. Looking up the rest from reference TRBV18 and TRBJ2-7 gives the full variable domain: NAGVMQNPRHLVRRRGQEARLRCSPMKGHSHVYWYRQLPEEGLKFMVYLQKENIIDESGMPKERFSAEFPKEGPSILRIQQVVRGDSAAYFCASSPRDVTYEQYFGPGTRLTVT.

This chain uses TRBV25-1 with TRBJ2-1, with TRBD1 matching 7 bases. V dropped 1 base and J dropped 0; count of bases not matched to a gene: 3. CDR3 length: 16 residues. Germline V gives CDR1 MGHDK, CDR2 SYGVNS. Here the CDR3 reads CASSELGTASYNEQFF. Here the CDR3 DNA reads TGTGCCAGCAGTGAATTGGGGACAGCCTCCTACAATGAGCAGTTCTTC. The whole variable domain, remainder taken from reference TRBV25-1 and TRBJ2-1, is EADIYQTPRYLVIGTGKKITLECSQTMGHDKMYWYQQDPGMELHLIHYSYGVNSTEKGDLSSESTVSRIRTEHFPLTLESARPSHTSQYLCASSELGTASYNEQFFGPGTRLTVL.

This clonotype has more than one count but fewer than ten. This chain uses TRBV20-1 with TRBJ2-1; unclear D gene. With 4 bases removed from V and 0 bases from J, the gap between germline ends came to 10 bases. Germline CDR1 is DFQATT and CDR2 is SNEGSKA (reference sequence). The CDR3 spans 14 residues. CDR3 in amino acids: CSATQESSYNEQFF. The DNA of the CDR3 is TGCAGTGCTACCCAGGAGAGCTCCTACAATGAGCAGTTCTTC.

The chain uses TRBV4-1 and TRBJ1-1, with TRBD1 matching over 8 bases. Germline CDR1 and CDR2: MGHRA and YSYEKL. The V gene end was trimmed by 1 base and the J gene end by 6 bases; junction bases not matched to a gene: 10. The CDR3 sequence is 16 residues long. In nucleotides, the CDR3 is TGCGCCAGCAGCCAAGGAAGAGGGACAGGTGAGGCTGAAGCTTTCTTT. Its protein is CASSQGRGTGEAEAFF.

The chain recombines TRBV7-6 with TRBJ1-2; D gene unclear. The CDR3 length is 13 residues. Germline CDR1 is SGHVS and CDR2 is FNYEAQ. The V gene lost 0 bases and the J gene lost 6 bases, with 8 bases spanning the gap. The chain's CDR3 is CASSLAYGNGYTF. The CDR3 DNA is TGTGCCAGCAGCTTAGCATACGGTAATGGCTACACCTTC.

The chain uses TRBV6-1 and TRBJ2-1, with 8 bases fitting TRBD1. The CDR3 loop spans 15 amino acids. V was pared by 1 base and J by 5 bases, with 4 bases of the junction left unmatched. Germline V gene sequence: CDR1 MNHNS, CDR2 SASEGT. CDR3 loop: CASSEGRTGHNEQFF. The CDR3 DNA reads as TGTGCCAGCAGTGAAGGCAGGACAGGGCACAATGAGCAGTTCTTC.

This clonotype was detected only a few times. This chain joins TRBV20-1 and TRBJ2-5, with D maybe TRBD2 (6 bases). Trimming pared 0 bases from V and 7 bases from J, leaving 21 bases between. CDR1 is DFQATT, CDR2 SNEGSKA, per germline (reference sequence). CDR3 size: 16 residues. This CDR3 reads CSARDRQRASAGTQYF. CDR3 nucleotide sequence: TGCAGTGCTAGAGATCGCCAGCGGGCATCCGCAGGGACCCAGTACTTC.

The CDR3 protein is CASSHAIRDKLLNTEAFF. The CDR3 DNA reads TGCGCCAGCAGCCACGCCATCCGGGACAAACTCTTGAACACTGAAGCTTTCTTT. V usage is TRBV4-1 and J usage is TRBJ1-1, with D possibly matching TRBD1 (6 bases). Germline V lookup: CDR1 MGHRA, CDR2 YSYEKL. The CDR3 contains 18 residues. Trimming shortened V by 3 bases and J by 0 bases, and 20 bases separated the two germline ends.